These 25 T cell receptor beta chains were sequenced from one sample in a study of T cell responses to AZD1222 COVID-19 vaccine (dated by TCRdb to the early 2020s). The library was built by means of the immunoSEQ multiplex PCR assay. TCRdb limited this immuneACCESS table to in-frame rearrangements with V and J called. A share of clones is missing; checked studies link under half to unresolved V genes, and the rest is unexplained. This sample is represented by 100,000 to 150,000 clones; approximately 90% of them were singletons. Together, the top ten hold about 7% of the sample. The intended sense of this specimen's time point label: baseline before first vaccination. Here the sequenced sample was peripheral blood, taken on day 0 of AZD1222 vaccination. The receptors derive from an adult in good health.

The CDR3 bases are TGCGCCAGCAGCTTGGCTTGGGATGATAACTATGGCTACACCTTC. Protein: CASSLAWDDNYGYTF. The V gene is TRBV5-1, the J gene TRBJ1-2; no clear D. Germline V gene data show CDR1 as SGHRS and CDR2 as YFSETQ. This CDR3 has 15 residues. Trimming removed 0 bases from V and 1 base from J, with 10 bases in between.

This chain uses TRBV6-5 with TRBJ2-7, with TRBD1 identical over 10 bases. V shed 0 bases and J 1 base; nucleotides not matched to a gene: 3. Germline V gene lookup returns CDR1 MNHEY and CDR2 SVGAGI. CDR3 length: 16 amino acids. CDR3 residues: CASSYSKGQGSYEQYF. CDR3 bases: TGTGCCAGCAGTTACTCGAAGGGACAGGGGTCCTACGAGCAGTACTTC.

The chain recombines TRBV2 with TRBJ1-5, with 7 nucleotides matching TRBD1. The CDR3 length is 14 residues. J gave up 3 bases and V 6 bases, and 5 bases lay outside the gene matches. The germline CDR1 and CDR2 sequences are SNHLY and FYNNEI. CDR3 coding DNA: TGTGCCAGCAGCGGGACAGTTATCAATCAGCCCCAGCATTTT. Translated: CASSGTVINQPQHF.

This rearrangement joins TRBV27 to TRBJ2-3; a possible D gene is TRBD2 (6 bases). The CDR3 loop spans 17 amino acids. In germline, CDR1 is MNHEY, CDR2 SMNVEV (reference sequence). The ends were cut back, 6 bases at V and 2 bases at J, with 21 bases in the middle. The DNA of the CDR3 is TGTGCCAGCAGCCTCCGGTGGCTAGCGAGTGTCACAGATACGCAGTATTTT. Protein product: CASSLRWLASVTDTQYF.

The V gene is TRBV3-1 (or the pseudogene TRBV3-2), the J gene TRBJ1-5, with D possibly being TRBD1 (5 bases). Trimming removed 3 bases at V and 4 bases at J, with 10 bases between. Germline V CDR1 and CDR2: LGHDT, YNNKEL (reference sequence). This CDR3 contains 14 residues. CDR3 in DNA: TGTGCCAGCAGCCATCCTGGACAAAATCAGCCCCAGCATTTT. It yields the protein CASSHPGQNQPQHF.

This clone was counted a few times. Distinct nucleotide sequences in the sample also encode this CDR3. This rearrangement joins TRBV6-4 to TRBJ2-1, with 7 bases identical to TRBD1. Germline values: CDR1 MRHNA, CDR2 SNTAGT. This CDR3 spans 13 amino acids. With V trimmed by 6 bases and J by 6 bases, 5 bases remained unmatched. CDR3 loop: CASSEGTVNEQFF. The CDR3 region has the DNA TGTGCCAGCAGCGAAGGGACAGTCAATGAGCAGTTCTTC.

The genes are TRBV28 and TRBJ2-5, with TRBD2 matching over 10 bases. Trimming cost V 4 bases and J 5 bases; bases outside gene matches: 4. CDR1 and CDR2 from the germline V gene are MDHEN and SYDVKM. The CDR3 extends over 14 amino acids. The DNA for the CDR3 is TGTGCCAGCAGTTCGGGACTAGCGACGGAGACCCAGTACTTC. Translation: CASSSGLATETQYF.

In this sample, this clone turned up once. The J gene is TRBJ2-3, the V gene TRBV6-5, with D possibly TRBD2 on 6 matching bases. CDR1 is MNHEY, CDR2 SVGAGI, per germline. The CDR3 consists of 15 residues. V gave up 4 bases and J gave up 0 bases, with 11 bases separating them. DNA for the CDR3: TGTGCCAGCAGTTCCCCCAGCGGGAGCACAGATACGCAGTATTTT. Translation gives CASSSPSGSTDTQYF.

The chain has TRBV6-2 or TRBV6-3 and TRBJ2-3; D gene uncertain. This CDR3 comprises 13 residues. Germline V gene lookup returns CDR1 MNHEY and CDR2 SVGEGT. Trimming took off 2 bases at V and 6 bases at J, with 9 bases between the two ends. The CDR3 reads CASSYRGTDTQYF. The CDR3 DNA is TGTGCCAGCAGTTACCGTGGTACGGATACGCAGTATTTT.

This chain links TRBV4-1 with TRBJ2-7; 9 nucleotides agree with TRBD1. The V gene's germline CDR1 is MGHRA and CDR2 YSYEKL. The length of the CDR3 is 16 residues. The J segment lost 4 bases and the V segment lost 4 bases, leaving 11 bases of the junction unmatched. This CDR3 reads CASSPFPQGAGYEQYF. CDR3 DNA sequence: TGCGCCAGCAGCCCTTTCCCACAGGGGGCGGGGTACGAGCAGTACTTC.

V and J are TRBV5-8 and TRBJ2-7; D gene uncertain. The CDR3 sequence is 17 residues long. The V gene lost 2 bases and the J gene lost 2 bases, with 20 bases spanning the gap. Germline values: CDR1 SGHTS, CDR2 YDEGEE. CDR3 nucleotides: TGTGCCAGCAGCTTTCACAAGGCGTTACCGAAGACCTACGAGCAGTACTTC. It specifies CASSFHKALPKTYEQYF. The full variable domain, with the rest looked up from reference TRBV5-8 and TRBJ2-7, is EAGVTQSPTHLIKTRGQQATLRCSPISGHTSVYWYQQALGLGLQFLLWYDEGEERNRGNFPPRFSGRQFPNYSSELNVNALELEDSALYLCASSFHKALPKTYEQYFGPGTRLTVT.

This clone is a singleton in its sample. V is TRBV4-3 and J is TRBJ1-3, with D unresolved. V was pared by 1 base and J by 0 bases, with 10 bases between. CDR1 and CDR2 (germline): LGHNA, YSLEER. The CDR3 spans 16 residues. The chain's CDR3 is CASSQGASPSGNTIYF. Here the CDR3 DNA reads TGCGCCAGCAGCCAAGGCGCGTCTCCCTCTGGAAACACCATATATTTT.

The genes are TRBV7-3 and TRBJ2-7; TRBD1 matches at 8 bases. Germline assignment: CDR1 SGHTA and CDR2 FQGTGA. There are 15 residues in the CDR3. J gave up 3 bases and V 5 bases, and 9 bases lay outside the gene matches. Here the CDR3 reads CASSDPGQEVYEQYF. CDR3 DNA: TGTGCCAGCAGCGACCCGGGACAGGAGGTCTACGAGCAGTACTTC.

V is TRBV5-1 and J is TRBJ1-2, with D unclear. The CDR3 loop spans 14 amino acids. V was shortened by 0 bases and J by 2 bases, with 8 bases between the two germline ends. Germline V gene data show CDR1 as SGHRS and CDR2 as YFSETQ. CDR3 nucleotides: TGCGCCAGCAGCTTGGCGGCGACAAACTATGGCTACACCTTC. This gives the protein CASSLAATNYGYTF. Supplemented by reference TRBV5-1 and TRBJ1-2, the full variable domain reads KAGVTQTPRYLIKTRGQQVTLSCSPISGHRSVSWYQQTPGQGLQFLFEYFSETQRNKGNFPGRFSGRQFSNSRSEMNVSTLELGDSALYLCASSLAATNYGYTFGSGTRLTVV.

V gene TRBV6-1 combines with J gene TRBJ2-7; D might be TRBD2 (5 bases). Per germline, CDR1 MNHNS and CDR2 SASEGT. CDR3 length: 12 residues. Trimming took 2 bases from V and 4 from J, leaving 6 bases between them. The CDR3 is CASSETRYEQYF. CDR3 DNA sequence: TGTGCCAGCAGTGAAACTAGGTACGAGCAGTACTTC.

The gene calls are TRBV18 and TRBJ2-1; 9 bases align to TRBD2. CDR1 is KGHSH, CDR2 LQKENI, per germline. The CDR3 is 16 residues long. Losses at the gene ends were 0 bases for V and 8 bases for J; bases not matched to a gene: 8. The CDR3 loop reads CASSPPTTSGRDEQFF. In nucleotides, the CDR3 is TGTGCCAGCTCACCACCGACGACTAGCGGTAGGGATGAGCAGTTCTTC.

The rearrangement joins TRBV4-1 to TRBJ1-6; the D gene is possibly TRBD1 (6 bases). The V gene's germline CDR1 is MGHRA and CDR2 YSYEKL. The V and J ends lost 0 bases and 8 bases respectively, with 20 bases between them. The CDR3 runs to 18 residues. CDR3 DNA sequence: TGCGCCAGCAGCCAAGAAAGTCTTGAGACAGGCCTTCATTCACCCCTCCACTTT. Its translation is CASSQESLETGLHSPLHF.

The chain employs TRBV19 and TRBJ1-3; D gene uncertain. Germline V gene lookup returns CDR1 LNHDA and CDR2 SQIVND (reference sequence). CDR3 length equals 15 residues. Trimming cost V 4 bases and J 1 base, with 11 bases left between them. The CDR3 bases are TGTGCCAGTAGTAACGGACTTAGTTCTGGAAACACCATATATTTT. Its translation is CASSNGLSSGNTIYF.

The rearrangement joins TRBV5-4 to TRBJ1-2; D is uncertain. Trimming stripped 4 bases from V and 1 base from J, with 11 bases between. Germline V gene data show CDR1 as SGHNT and CDR2 as YYREEE (reference sequence). The CDR3 is made up of 14 amino acids. The CDR3 sequence is CASSLPDLNYGYTF. The CDR3, as DNA: TGTGCCAGCAGCCTCCCGGACCTTAACTATGGCTACACCTTC.

The genes are TRBV27 and TRBJ2-7; 9 bases are a match to TRBD2. The CDR3 is 17 amino acids. Germline V lookup: CDR1 MNHEY, CDR2 SMNVEV (reference sequence). The V gene end was trimmed by 4 bases and the J gene end by 1 base; junction bases not matched to a gene: 11. The CDR3 DNA sequence: TGTGCCAGCAGTTCCCCTTGGGCTAGCGGGGTTTCCTACGAGCAGTACTTC. Encoded protein: CASSSPWASGVSYEQYF.

The chain combines TRBV19 with TRBJ1-6; 9 bases align to TRBD1. With 6 bases clipped from V and 9 bases from J, the junction kept 3 bases outside the gene matches. The length of the CDR3 is 13 residues. Germline-derived CDR1 and CDR2 are LNHDA and SQIVND (reference sequence). CDR3 sequence reads: CASRDRGASPLHF. Written as DNA, the CDR3 is TGTGCCAGTAGGGACAGGGGAGCTTCACCCCTCCACTTT. Together with reference TRBV19 and TRBJ1-6, the CDR3 gives the full variable domain: DGGITQSPKYLFRKEGQNVTLSCEQNLNHDAMYWYRQDPGQGLRLIYYSQIVNDFQKGDIAEGYSVSREKKESFPLTVTSAQKNPTAFYLCASRDRGASPLHFGNGTRLTVT.

The chain's CDR3 is CSALSVDEQYF. The DNA for the CDR3 is TGCAGCGCGCTTTCAGTTGACGAGCAGTACTTC. The chain employs TRBV29-1 and TRBJ2-7; D unresolved. With 7 bases removed from V and 5 bases from J, the gap between germline ends came to 12 bases. CDR3 length: 11 residues. Germline V CDR1 and CDR2: SQVTM, ANQGSEA.

Only one count was recorded for this clone. The chain links TRBV5-1 to TRBJ2-5, with D perhaps TRBD1 (7 bases). V lost 4 bases and J 2 bases, leaving 15 bases between the germline ends. The CDR3 loop spans 15 amino acids. Germline V gives CDR1 SGHRS, CDR2 YFSETQ. CDR3 bases: TGCGCCAGCAGCCCGGGGGCGGGACAGCAAGAGACCCAGTACTTC. The encoded protein is CASSPGAGQQETQYF.

V and J are TRBV7-3 and TRBJ1-1; possibly TRBD1 for D (5 bases). This CDR3 contains 13 residues. Germline V gene lookup returns CDR1 SGHTA and CDR2 FQGTGA. V lost 0 bases, J lost 5 bases, and 7 bases lay in between. This CDR3 reads CASSLTGLTEAFF. The CDR3 DNA is TGTGCCAGCAGCTTAACGGGACTAACTGAAGCTTTCTTT. The whole variable domain, remainder taken from reference TRBV7-3 and TRBJ1-1, is GAGVSQTPSNKVTEKGKYVELRCDPISGHTALYWYRQSLGQGPEFLIYFQGTGAADDSGLPNDRFFAVRPEGSVSTLKIQRTERGDSAVYLCASSLTGLTEAFFGQGTRLTVV.

To note about this clone: An end of the junction does not agree with germline; a read error may underlie this. The V call is TRBV4-3, the J call TRBJ1-2; 7 positions agree with TRBD1. This CDR3 is 14 amino acids long. CDR1 and CDR2 (germline): LGHNA, YSLEER. The CDR3 reads CASSREATGPRPIF. As DNA, the CDR3 is TGCGCCAGCAGCCGAGAAGCGACAGGGCCTCGCCCTATCTTC.